Below are 17 T cell receptor beta chains sequenced from a single sample in a study of T cell repertoires in cytomegalovirus infection. No antigen has been identified for these receptors. TCRdb fed the reads into MiXCR, producing one record per CDR3 protein. The table lists about 830,000 distinct CDR3 sequences, approximately 32% of them singletons, with around 12% in the top ten. Specimen: cultured CD8+ T cells from PBMCs, collected from culture after CMV antigen stimulation. These receptors were taken from a human donor in good health (CMV status not recorded). Some clones in this sample may be carry-over from other donors' samples.

The J gene is TRBJ1-1, the V gene TRBV29-1; 9 nucleotides match TRBD1. CDR3 size: 14 residues. Germline CDR1 and CDR2: SQVTM and ANQGSEA. Trimming removed 7 bases from V and 6 bases from J; junction bases left unmatched: 12. The CDR3 DNA reads TGCAGCGCCAATCCCGGGACAGGGAGGCCTGAAGCTTTCTTT. This encodes CSANPGTGRPEAFF.

This sequence joins TRBV4-1 and TRBJ2-1; D not resolved. The CDR3 extends over 13 amino acids. CDR1 and CDR2 from the germline V gene are MGHRA and YSYEKL. V was shortened by 4 bases and J by 10 bases, with 14 bases between the two germline ends. The CDR3 sequence: CASSLLELGEQFF. The DNA of the CDR3 is TGCGCCAGCAGCCTCCTAGAGCTGGGGGAGCAGTTCTTC.

Here the CDR3 reads CASSVTGVGGNTEAFF. CDR3 nucleotides: TGTGCCAGCAGCGTCACAGGGGTGGGGGGGAACACTGAAGCTTTCTTT. This rearrangement joins TRBV9 to TRBJ1-1; 7 bases fit TRBD1. The junction had 8 bases not matched to a gene; V was cut back by 2 bases and J by 1 base. The CDR3 is made up of 16 amino acids. CDR1 and CDR2 (germline): SGDLS, YYNGEE. The full variable domain, its missing parts supplied by reference TRBV9 and TRBJ1-1, is DSGVTQTPKHLITATGQRVTLRCSPRSGDLSVYWYQQSLDQGLQFLIQYYNGEERAKGNILERFSAQQFPDLHSELNLSSLELGDSALYFCASSVTGVGGNTEAFFGQGTRLTVV.

This clonotype was found a few times. The chain recombines TRBV27 with TRBJ1-1; tentative D call: TRBD1 (5 bases). The CDR3 has 15 amino acids. V lost 6 bases, J lost 1 base, and 15 bases lay in between. CDR1 is MNHEY and CDR2 is SMNVEV in the germline V gene (reference sequence). Here the CDR3 reads CASRSEGQGNTEAFF. In DNA form, the CDR3 reads TGTGCCAGCAGGTCCGAAGGCCAGGGGAACACTGAAGCTTTCTTT.

The V call is TRBV20-1, the J call TRBJ1-6, with D possibly being TRBD1 (5 bases). The germline V gene has CDR1 DFQATT and CDR2 SNEGSKA (reference sequence). The CDR3 covers 16 residues. With 3 bases removed from V and 7 bases from J, the gap between germline ends came to 19 bases. In DNA form, the CDR3 reads TGCAGTGCTAGTCGCAGGGTTTCAGGACGGAATTCACCCCTCCACTTT. This sequence encodes CSASRRVSGRNSPLHF.

The rearrangement joins TRBV12-3 or TRBV12-4 to TRBJ1-1, with D unresolved. The CDR3 is 13 residues long. Trimming took 4 bases from V and 7 from J, leaving 13 bases between them. The CDR3 is CASSSRKEVEAFF. The CDR3 nucleotides read TGTGCCAGCAGTTCTCGGAAGGAGGTTGAAGCTTTCTTT.

In its sample, this clonotype was seen many times. The gene calls are TRBV7-2 and TRBJ2-3; 12 nucleotides align to TRBD2. V gave up 7 bases and J gave up 6 bases; unmatched junction bases: 8. This CDR3 has 15 residues. Germline CDR1 reads SGHTA; CDR2 reads FQGNSA. CDR3 residues: CASIPSGGAGDTQYF. CDR3 bases: TGTGCCAGCATACCTAGCGGGGGGGCCGGCGATACGCAGTATTTT.

This clonotype was picked up a small number of times. V and J are TRBV7-3 and TRBJ2-2; possible D gene TRBD1, 6 bases. Germline values: CDR1 SGHTA, CDR2 FQGTGA. The CDR3 length is 14 residues. V was clipped by 4 bases and J by 2 bases, with 8 bases between them. CDR3 sequence reads: CASSSDSNTGELFF. The CDR3 bases are TGTGCCAGCAGCTCGGACAGCAACACCGGGGAGCTGTTTTTT. The full variable domain, in which reference TRBV7-3 and TRBJ2-2 provide the parts outside the CDR3, is GAGVSQTPSNKVTEKGKYVELRCDPISGHTALYWYRQSLGQGPEFLIYFQGTGAADDSGLPNDRFFAVRPEGSVSTLKIQRTERGDSAVYLCASSSDSNTGELFFGEGSRLTVL.

With regard to this clonotype: The CDR3 does not close with the conserved phenylalanine or tryptophan, likely indicating a read error. The chain joins TRBV6-2 or TRBV6-3 to TRBJ2-3, with TRBD1 identical over 9 bases. The CDR3 totals 16 residues. In germline, CDR1 is MNHEY, CDR2 SVGEGT. The junction had 12 bases not matched to a gene; V was cut back by 6 bases and J by 5 bases. For the CDR3, the DNA is TGTGCCAGCAGCCCCGACCGGGACAGGGTTGAAGATACGCAGTATTTA. It translates to CASSPDRDRVEDTQYL.

This clonotype showed up just a few times. The gene calls are TRBV6-5 and TRBJ2-2; 10 nucleotides line up with TRBD2. The trim removed 2 bases at V and 5 bases at J, leaving 20 bases unmatched. This CDR3 is built from 21 residues. The germline V gene encodes CDR1 MNHEY and CDR2 SVGAGI. CDR3 coding DNA: TGTGCCAGCAGTTACCTACCCGTTTGGGGGACTAGCGAGAGGGGGACCGGGGAGCTGTTTTTT. It encodes CASSYLPVWGTSERGTGELFF.

This chain connects TRBV19 to TRBJ1-1; D gene uncertain. V was shortened by 0 bases and J by 0 bases, with 8 bases between the two germline ends. Germline V gene lookup returns CDR1 LNHDA and CDR2 SQIVND (reference sequence). CDR3 size: 15 residues. CDR3 DNA: TGTGCCAGTAGTATAGATTCCGGCCTGAACACTGAAGCTTTCTTT. Residues: CASSIDSGLNTEAFF. The whole variable domain, remainder taken from reference TRBV19 and TRBJ1-1, is DGGITQSPKYLFRKEGQNVTLSCEQNLNHDAMYWYRQDPGQGLRLIYYSQIVNDFQKGDIAEGYSVSREKKESFPLTVTSAQKNPTAFYLCASSIDSGLNTEAFFGQGTRLTVV.

The sample holds many counts of this clonotype. V gene TRBV7-9 combines with J gene TRBJ2-3, with 8 bases lining up with TRBD2. This CDR3 comprises 17 residues. Germline V gene data show CDR1 as SEHNR and CDR2 as FQNEAQ (reference sequence). Trimming cost V 0 bases and J 0 bases; bases outside gene matches: 5. CDR3 DNA: TGTGCCAGCAGCTTAGCGCTAGCGGGTTCTAGCACAGATACGCAGTATTTT. Its translation is CASSLALAGSSTDTQYF. Using reference TRBV7-9 and TRBJ2-3 for the parts outside the CDR3, the full variable domain is DTGVSQNPRHKITKRGQNVTFRCDPISEHNRLYWYRQTLGQGPEFLTYFQNEAQLEKSRLLSDRFSAERPKGSFSTLEIQRTEQGDSAMYLCASSLALAGSSTDTQYFGPGTRLTVL.

This clonotype was picked up a small number of times. J is TRBJ1-1 and V is TRBV7-9; D remains ambiguous. CDR3 length: 9 amino acids. CDR1 and CDR2 from the germline V gene are SEHNR and FQNEAQ (reference sequence). Trimming left V 6 bases short and J 11 bases short, with 7 bases between. The DNA for the CDR3 is TGTGCCAGCAGTTACCATGCTTTCTTT. Its translation is CASSYHAFF.

This chain uses TRBV9 with TRBJ2-7, with D uncertain. V shed 0 bases and J shed 6 bases, with 7 bases lying between them. Germline loops: CDR1 SGDLS, CDR2 YYNGEE. The CDR3 spans 12 residues. For the CDR3, the DNA is TGTGCCAGCAGCGTAGCTGTAGGCGAGCAGTACTTC. This codes for CASSVAVGEQYF.

DNA of the CDR3: TGTGCCAGCGGGGAGACCAGGGCCCGTAGCACAGATACGCAGTATTTT. Its protein product is CASGETRARSTDTQYF. The V call is TRBV6-6, the J call TRBJ2-3; D may match TRBD1 or TRBD2 (5 bases each). The germline CDR1 and CDR2 sequences are MNHNY and SVGAGI (reference sequence). V lost 8 bases, J lost 0 bases, and 18 bases lay in between. This CDR3 has 16 residues.

The J gene is TRBJ2-1, the V gene TRBV7-9, with D maybe TRBD2 (8 bases). This CDR3 is built from 16 residues. Germline V gene sequence: CDR1 SEHNR, CDR2 FQNEAQ (reference sequence). Between the trimmed V and J ends, which lost 5 bases and 0 bases, there was a span of 14 bases. This CDR3 reads CASSPRGDSSYNEQFF. DNA of the CDR3: TGTGCCAGCAGCCCGCGGGGGGACAGCTCCTACAATGAGCAGTTCTTC.

V and J are TRBV10-3 and TRBJ2-3, with TRBD2 matching over 7 bases. The V gene's germline CDR1 is ENHRY and CDR2 SYGVKD. The trim removed 3 bases at V and 0 bases at J, leaving 6 bases unmatched. The CDR3 consists of 16 residues. CDR3 region: CAISDLTSLSTDTQYF. In DNA form, the CDR3 reads TGTGCCATCAGTGACCTGACTAGCTTAAGCACAGATACGCAGTATTTT.